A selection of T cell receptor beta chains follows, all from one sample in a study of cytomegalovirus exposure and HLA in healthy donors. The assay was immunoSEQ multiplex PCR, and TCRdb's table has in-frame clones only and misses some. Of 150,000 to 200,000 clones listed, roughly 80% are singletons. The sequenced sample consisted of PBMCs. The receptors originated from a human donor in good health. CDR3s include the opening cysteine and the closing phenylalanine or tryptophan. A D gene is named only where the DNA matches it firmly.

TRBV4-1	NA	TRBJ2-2	CASSQVRGSGELFF
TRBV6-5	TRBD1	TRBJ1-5	CASSTSAGGRQPQHF
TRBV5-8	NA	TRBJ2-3	CASSLSGRAGSDTQYF
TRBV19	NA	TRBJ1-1	CASSIDLGGRTEAFF
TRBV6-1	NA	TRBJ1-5	CASSPGPFSNQPQHF
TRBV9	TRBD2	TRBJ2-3	CASSASGGGSTDTQYF
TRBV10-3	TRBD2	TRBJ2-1	CAISAGGAGSYNEQFF
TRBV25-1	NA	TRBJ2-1	CASSGRQGYNNEQFF
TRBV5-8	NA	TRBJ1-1	CASSLSRNTEAFF
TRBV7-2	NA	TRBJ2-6	CATDRLSGANVLTF
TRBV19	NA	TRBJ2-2	CASSNQRGAGADTGELFF
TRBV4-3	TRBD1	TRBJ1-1	CASSQAQGAGEAFF
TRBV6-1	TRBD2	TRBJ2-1	CASSESFRGGEQFF
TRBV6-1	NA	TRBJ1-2	CASSEEFGRDGYTF
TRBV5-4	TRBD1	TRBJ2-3	CASSLKQGTDTQYF
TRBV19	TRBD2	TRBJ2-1	CASSNGGDYNEQFF
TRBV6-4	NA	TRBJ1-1	CASSDTENTEAFF
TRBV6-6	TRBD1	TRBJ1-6	CASSYADRANSPLHF
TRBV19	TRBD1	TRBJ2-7	CASSGTGGYEQYF
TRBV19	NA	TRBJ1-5	CASIWGGGSNQPQHF
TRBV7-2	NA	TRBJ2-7	CASSLYHPGESYEQYF
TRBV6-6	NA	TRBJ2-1	CASSYGDSSYNEQFF
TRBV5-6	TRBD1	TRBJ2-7	CASSLSTTGGIYEQYF
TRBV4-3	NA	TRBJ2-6	CASSRTLGSGANVLTF
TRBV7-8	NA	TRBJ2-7	CASSLAEASYEQYF
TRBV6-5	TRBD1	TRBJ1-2	CASSYSGTGGRWGYTF
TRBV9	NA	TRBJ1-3	CASSVGAGLYGNTIYF
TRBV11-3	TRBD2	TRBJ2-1	CASSLELAGANEQFF
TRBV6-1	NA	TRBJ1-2	CASSLTVNYGYTF
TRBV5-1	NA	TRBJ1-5	CASSRDFGRPQHF
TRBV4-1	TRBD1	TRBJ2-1	CASSPARDRGYNEQFF
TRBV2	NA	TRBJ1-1	CASSAGSTEAFF
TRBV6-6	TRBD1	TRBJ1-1	CASTWTGEAFF
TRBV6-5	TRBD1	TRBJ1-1	CASSFGQVNTEAFF
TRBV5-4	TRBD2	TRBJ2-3	CASSWFGGGGPGDTQYF
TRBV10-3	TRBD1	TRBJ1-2	CAIAGTGGYGYTF
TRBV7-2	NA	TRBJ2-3	CASSSRTDADTQYF
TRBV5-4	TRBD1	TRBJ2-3	CASSARDRITDTQYF
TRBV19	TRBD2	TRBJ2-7	CASTPRGSGISSYEQYF
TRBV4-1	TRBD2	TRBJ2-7	CASSQEASGSYEQYF
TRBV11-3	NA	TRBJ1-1	CASSYREYSTEAFF
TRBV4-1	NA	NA	CASSHRIGQDYEQYF
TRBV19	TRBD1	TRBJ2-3	CASMETGGTDTQYF
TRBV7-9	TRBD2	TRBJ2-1	CASSLFGGGHQYNEQFF
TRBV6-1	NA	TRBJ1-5	CASSDHGYSNQPQHF
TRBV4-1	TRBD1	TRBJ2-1	CASSQDLGQYNEQFF
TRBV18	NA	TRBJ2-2	CASSPPGGGVIGELFF
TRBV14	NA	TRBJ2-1	CASSQLERYNEQFF
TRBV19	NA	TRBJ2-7	CASSISWGVPADEQYF
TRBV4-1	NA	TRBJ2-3	CASSQEGLQYF
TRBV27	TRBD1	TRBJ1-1	CASSLGQGDTEAFF
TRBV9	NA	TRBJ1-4	CASSSGRDNEKLFF
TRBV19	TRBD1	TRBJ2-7	CASSISGQGAYEQYF
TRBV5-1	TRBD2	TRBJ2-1	CASKDSGGRDDEQFF
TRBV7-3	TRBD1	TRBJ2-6	CASRPGQGKSGANVLTF
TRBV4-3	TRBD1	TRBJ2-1	CASSQEGTGSLSYNEQFF
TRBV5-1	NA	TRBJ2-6	CASSPWTLPSGANVLTF
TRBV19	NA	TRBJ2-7	CASSTGYEQYF
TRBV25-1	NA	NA	CASSALKGGRTYEQYF
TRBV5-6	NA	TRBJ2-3	CASSPRVKAPSTDTQYF